This T cell receptor (beta chain) was observed in a study of T cells after posttransplantation cyclophosphamide. Findings and caveats of the study: Tissue-infiltrating T cells from skin or gut overlapped little with blood T cells. Recipient CMV seropositivity and CMV reactivation strongly tracked TRB clonality. Donor-recipient repertoire similarity was low at 1-2 months, rising over year one.

This related bone marrow graft donor gave peripheral blood on the day of marrow donation. The table came from immunoSEQ multiplex PCR; TCRdb's copy has only in-frame clones and leaves some out. The record shows about 36,000 clones for this sample, with no singletons present. This clone turned up a few times. Its antigen is unknown. This TCR was sampled from a girl aged 5 to 17 in good health, CMV-negative, and a related stem cell transplant donor. Sequenced sample: PBMCs.

CDR3 sequence: CATSSGVAGKETQYF. CDR3 DNA sequence: TGTGCCACCAGCAGCGGAGTAGCGGGGAAAGAGACCCAGTACTTC. The rearrangement uses TRBV15 and TRBJ2-5, with 8 bases fitting TRBD2. CDR1 is LNHNV, CDR2 YYDKDF, per germline (reference sequence). The V gene end was trimmed by 3 bases and the J gene end by 3 bases; junction bases not matched to a gene: 6. The CDR3 totals 15 residues.